The next 2 T cell receptor beta chains were all read from a single sample in a study of blood T cell repertoires in COVID-19. Generated by immunoSEQ multiplex PCR, the TCRdb table keeps only in-frame clones and is missing some. Altogether 150,000 to 200,000 clones are present, approximately 80% being singletons, with the ten largest covering roughly 14%. The material sequenced was peripheral blood. The receptors shown here come from a man aged 50-59 years who had recovered from COVID-19.

V and J are TRBV5-8 and TRBJ1-3; a weak D match, TRBD1 (5 bases). Trimming left V 1 base short and J 2 bases short, with 10 bases between. This CDR3 is built from 15 residues. From germline, CDR1 is SGHTS and CDR2 YDEGEE. For the CDR3, the DNA is TGTGCCAGCAGCTTGAATCGGGGGGCTGGAAACACCATATATTTT. Translated, it gives CASSLNRGAGNTIYF.

V and J are TRBV7-2 and TRBJ1-2; perhaps TRBD1 as D (6 bases). The germline V gene encodes CDR1 SGHTA and CDR2 FQGNSA. Trimming took off 5 bases at V and 4 bases at J, with 17 bases between the two ends. The CDR3 runs to 15 residues. The DNA of the CDR3 is TGTGCCAGCAGCCCACGGTCAGGGGTTGGCTATGGCTACACCTTC. Translation gives CASSPRSGVGYGYTF.